Included here is one T cell receptor (beta chain) sequence, with context. It lacks a known antigen. No much larger clonotype is one base removed from it; base qualities were not supplied. Set within a cohort of healthcare workers in London, UK, this nested case-control study involved weekly PCR testing of nasopharyngeal swabs along with blood sampling. Healthcare workers were recruited between 23 and 31 March 2020, during the week of the UK lockdown, and were followed weekly for up to about 15 weeks. To prepare the library, 5' RACE was applied. Sequencer: NextSeq 500. To correct for sequencing error and PCR bias, the TCR library protocol tagged individual cDNA molecules with unique molecular identifiers. Both TCR alpha and beta chains were sequenced, and tight co-correlation was observed between alpha and beta sequence abundances in each sample. The paper's data handling went like this. Decombinator V4 was used to perform V gene, J gene and CDR3 annotation of TCR sequences. Expanded TCRs were defined as changing significantly between any two time points under a Poisson model with p below 0.0001. TCR abundances were normalised to the total number of TCRs sequenced per sample and expressed as counts per million. MAIT TCRs were defined by TRAV1-2 paired with TRAJ12, TRAJ20 or TRAJ33, and iNKT TCRs by TRAV10 paired with TRAJ18. VDJdb, accessed 1 November 2021, was searched for CMV, EBV and SARS-CoV-2 annotated TCRs, excluding TCRs annotated for multiple antigens. Clones were called with MiXCR by TCRdb after fastp trimmed the public reads at Q25, and only in-frame beta chains were retained. Rows matching on CDR3 protein sequence are summarized as one entry with the most common DNA and genes. What appears here as the V and J calls and clone size reflects TCRdb's work, not the paper's. For this sample the table gives tens of thousands of distinct CDR3 sequences, of which 8% to 13% were detected only once. Of the sample, around 7.5% falls within the top ten clones.

The source of the sample is a study of early T cells in non-severe SARS-CoV-2 infection (dated by TCRdb to about 2021). Notes on the research overall: Because TCR sequencing relied on bulk RNA taken from unsorted whole blood, pairing of alpha and beta chains was not possible.

Paper-wide results and their limitations: VDJdb matching was skewed toward anti-spike CD8 responses, so virus-specific expansions were likely underestimated and private and CD4 specificities were missed.

From the cysteine up to the phenylalanine, the CDR3 has a length of 14 residues. Kept here is only the CDR3 DNA, which spans 42 bases and is read in frame from base 1. Trimming takes 7 bases from V and 5 bases from J, and the germline ends sit 18 bases apart. CDR1 and CDR2, per the germline V gene, are SQVTM and ANQGSEA. The chain links TRBV29-1 with TRBJ2-1; no D segment can be confidently identified. Source: whole blood, taken at baseline. This TCR was recovered from an adult who was a healthcare worker with PCR-confirmed SARS-CoV-2 infection or an uninfected control (not recorded which). The CDR3 reads as follows: CSAVDRSGDNEQFF. Here is the DNA: TGCAGCGCTGTTGACCGATCGGGTGACAATGAGCAGTTCTTC.